The subject of this entry is one TCR beta chain. The data derive from a study of T cells in Graves' hyperthyroidism and ophthalmopathy. CDR1 is ENHRY, CDR2 SYGVKD, per germline. The CDR3 is 12 amino acids. V gave up 7 bases and J gave up 3 bases, with 9 bases separating them. RNA transcripts provided the source from which TCR beta CDR3 regions were amplified. Initially, a first-round RT-PCR of the TCR CDR3 employed the HTBI primer set. TCRdb used MiXCR to reprocess the multiplex PCR reads, holding one entry per CDR3 protein. The data show under 800,000 distinct CDR3 sequences, 12% to 15% seen once. The V call is TRBV10-3, the J call TRBJ1-1; D is ambiguous. The receptor was derived from a young woman with Graves' hyperthyroidism. Material for sequencing was blood. CDR3 amino acids: CAIKGLDTEAFF. The CDR3 coding sequence is TGTGCCATCAAGGGTTTGGACACTGAAGCTTTCTTT.